Each of the 21 T cell receptor beta chains below was sequenced from the same sample in a study of beta chain features in type 1 diabetes. TCRB transcripts that were expressed got sequenced, as all of the isolated RNA had been reverse transcribed. Assay: immunoSEQ multiplex PCR; the TCRdb copy retains only in-frame clones and omits some. The repertoire holds fewer than 550,000 clones, roughly 10% seen once, with around 0.05% in the top ten. Source material: naive CD4+ T cells from blood. The origin of the receptors is a woman aged 18-29 years in good health.

J is TRBJ1-1 and V is TRBV29-1; a weak D match, TRBD1 (6 bases). Germline assignment: CDR1 SQVTM and CDR2 ANQGSEA. The CDR3 runs to 14 residues. V was pared by 0 bases and J by 3 bases, with 11 bases between. CDR3 loop: CSVEEVRGDTEAFF. CDR3 sequence (DNA): TGCAGCGTTGAAGAGGTCAGGGGAGACACTGAAGCTTTCTTT.

V and J are TRBV5-1 and TRBJ2-3, with 14 nucleotides matching TRBD2. The trim removed 3 bases at V and 5 bases at J, leaving 5 bases unmatched. From germline, CDR1 is SGHRS and CDR2 YFSETQ. There are 16 residues in the CDR3. In DNA, the CDR3 is TGCGCCAGCAGCTGGCCGGGACTAGCGGGAGTAGATACGCAGTATTTT. Translating it yields CASSWPGLAGVDTQYF.

This rearrangement joins TRBV5-1 to TRBJ2-5; no clear D. Germline V gene sequence: CDR1 SGHRS, CDR2 YFSETQ. The CDR3 totals 13 residues. V was clipped by 1 base and J by 5 bases, with 9 bases between them. CDR3 nucleotides: TGCGCCAGCAGCTTGTACTCGAGGGAGACCCAGTACTTC. Its protein is CASSLYSRETQYF.

This chain joins TRBV5-1 and TRBJ2-1; 9 bases map to TRBD1. Germline trimming cut 4 bases from V and 6 bases from J; bases unmatched to any gene: 11. Per germline, CDR1 SGHRS and CDR2 YFSETQ. The CDR3 has 16 residues. This CDR3 reads CASSPQRGTGPNEQFF. The CDR3 region has the DNA TGCGCCAGCAGCCCCCAGAGGGGGACAGGGCCCAATGAGCAGTTCTTC.

The DNA for the CDR3 is TGTGCCAGCAACCAGGTTGCTGGCACTGAAGCTTTCTTT. Amino acids: CASNQVAGTEAFF. The chain is built from TRBV27 and TRBJ1-1; D not resolved. The length of the CDR3 is 13 residues. With 7 bases removed from V and 4 bases from J, the gap between germline ends came to 13 bases. CDR1 MNHEY and CDR2 SMNVEV come from the germline V gene (reference sequence).

This clone was observed a handful of times. V gene TRBV6-6 combines with J gene TRBJ2-2, with 8 bases that match TRBD1. The CDR3 runs to 15 residues. Germline values: CDR1 MNHNY, CDR2 SVGAGI (reference sequence). The trim removed 6 bases at V and 6 bases at J, leaving 9 bases unmatched. The CDR3 loop reads CASRGGTGLAGELFF. Written as DNA, the CDR3 is TGTGCCAGCAGAGGGGGGACAGGTTTGGCCGGGGAGCTGTTTTTT.

A few counts support this clone. The chain's CDR3 is CASSHGEGRGPHEQFF. CDR3 sequence (DNA): TGTGCCAGCAGCCATGGTGAAGGCAGGGGACCCCATGAGCAGTTCTTC. V is TRBV4-2 and J is TRBJ2-1; D perhaps matches TRBD1 (6 bases). V was trimmed by 3 bases and J by 8 bases, leaving 20 bases between them. CDR3 length: 16 residues. Per the germline V gene, CDR1 is LGHNA and CDR2 is YNFKEQ.

With respect to this clone: The sample holds other DNA sequences that translate to the same CDR3. V usage is TRBV9 and J usage is TRBJ1-1; D perhaps matches TRBD1 (5 bases). Trimming left V 2 bases short and J 1 base short, with 6 bases between. Germline V gene sequence: CDR1 SGDLS, CDR2 YYNGEE. CDR3 length: 13 amino acids. The chain's CDR3 is CASSVGPNTEAFF. The DNA of the CDR3 is TGTGCCAGCAGCGTGGGACCGAACACTGAAGCTTTCTTT.

J is TRBJ2-7 and V is TRBV16; D possibly matches TRBD1 or TRBD2 (5 bases each). Germline V lookup: CDR1 KGHSY, CDR2 FQNENV. Trimming pared 3 bases from V and 2 bases from J, leaving 20 bases between. The CDR3 spans 17 residues. The CDR3 DNA follows: TGTGCCAGCAGCCAGTCCGGGGCTGCCCGGGCAGCCTACGAGCAGTACTTC. Its protein is CASSQSGAARAAYEQYF.

The chain is built from TRBV9 and TRBJ2-2; D gene uncertain. CDR1 and CDR2 (germline): SGDLS, YYNGEE. Trimming stripped 2 bases from V and 0 bases from J, with 11 bases between. The CDR3 sequence is 16 residues long. This chain's CDR3 is CASSVSGRSNTGELFF. The CDR3 nucleotides read TGTGCCAGCAGCGTCTCGGGCCGTTCGAACACCGGGGAGCTGTTTTTT. Full variable domain (remainder filled in from reference TRBV9 and TRBJ2-2): DSGVTQTPKHLITATGQRVTLRCSPRSGDLSVYWYQQSLDQGLQFLIQYYNGEERAKGNILERFSAQQFPDLHSELNLSSLELGDSALYFCASSVSGRSNTGELFFGEGSRLTVL.

This clone was observed a few times. The chain is built from TRBV2 and TRBJ2-1; D call uncertain. V was cut by 4 bases and J by 12 bases, with 10 bases left in between. The CDR3 has 11 amino acids. CDR1 SNHLY and CDR2 FYNNEI come from the germline V gene. CDR3 sequence: CASSVGQLQFF. The DNA for the CDR3 is TGTGCCAGCAGTGTTGGCCAGCTGCAGTTCTTC.

The rearrangement links TRBV1 to TRBJ2-1; the D segment call TRBD2 is taken from the table without a DNA check. TRBV1 is annotated as a pseudogene. CDR3 length equals 22 residues. Here the CDR3 reads CTSSQDTGPGLAIPEGYNEQFF. The CDR3 DNA reads as TGCACCAGCAGCCAAGACACCGGGCCGGGACTAGCCATCCCAGAGGGATACAATGAGCAGTTCTTC.

This clone was counted only a few times. The chain joins TRBV13 to TRBJ2-1, with D possibly TRBD2 on 5 matching bases. CDR1 and CDR2 from the germline V gene are PRHDT and FYEKMQ (reference sequence). The V and J ends lost 8 bases and 7 bases respectively, with 15 bases between them. This CDR3 has 13 amino acids. In DNA form, the CDR3 reads TGTGCCAGCTCTCGGGATTCGGGAAATGAGCAGTTCTTC. Translated: CASSRDSGNEQFF.

V and J are TRBV7-9 and TRBJ2-3; D gene unclear. This CDR3 region has 14 residues. Trimming took 7 bases from V and 3 from J, leaving 14 bases between them. Germline CDR1 SEHNR, CDR2 FQNEAQ (reference sequence). The CDR3 region has the DNA TGTGCCAGCACCAAGCGAAGGGCGACAGATACGCAGTATTTT. Residues: CASTKRRATDTQYF.

This sequence joins TRBV25-1 and TRBJ2-2, with 9 bases identical to TRBD2. CDR3 length equals 16 residues. V was pared by 6 bases and J by 11 bases, with 16 bases of the junction left unmatched. CDR1 MGHDK and CDR2 SYGVNS come from the germline V gene. CDR3 in DNA: TGTGCCAGCAGGGGAACGGCGGGAGGGCTACCGAGTGAGCTGTTTTTT. Its translation is CASRGTAGGLPSELFF.

This rearrangement joins TRBV2 to TRBJ2-7; TRBD1 aligns across 7 bases. Looked up from germline, CDR1 is SNHLY and CDR2 is FYNNEI. The CDR3 is 12 residues long. After removal of 6 bases from V and 6 bases from J, the junction contained 5 bases not matched to a gene. The CDR3 nucleotides read TGTGCCAGCAGCCCCACAGGGGCCGAGCAGTACGTC. Translation: CASSPTGAEQYV.

A few counts support this clone. CDR3: CATSREKVDKQYV. The DNA for the CDR3 is TGTGCCACCAGCAGAGAAAAGGTGGATAAGCAGTACGTC. This rearrangement joins TRBV15 to TRBJ2-7; D is ambiguous. The germline gives CDR1 LNHNV, CDR2 YYDKDF (reference sequence). V was cut by 0 bases and J by 8 bases, with 11 bases left in between. The CDR3 runs 13 residues.

The chain couples TRBV4-3 to TRBJ1-1; D is unresolved. The CDR3 covers 11 residues. V lost 1 base and J lost 11, with 8 bases in between. CDR1 and CDR2 (germline): LGHNA, YSLEER. CDR3 sequence: CASSQGRWAFF. CDR3 nucleotides: TGCGCCAGCAGCCAAGGCAGGTGGGCTTTCTTT.

V is TRBV5-4 and J is TRBJ2-3; D not certain. Trimming took 1 base from V and 3 from J, leaving 12 bases between them. This CDR3 spans 15 amino acids. Germline assignment: CDR1 SGHNT and CDR2 YYREEE (reference sequence). This CDR3 is CASSLQARLTDTQYF. The CDR3 DNA sequence: TGTGCCAGCAGCTTGCAGGCTAGGCTTACAGATACGCAGTATTTT.

The V and J genes are TRBV12-5 and TRBJ2-1; no clear D gene. V lost 0 bases and J lost 5, with 20 bases in between. This CDR3 has 18 amino acids. Germline CDR1 LGHNT, CDR2 FRNRAP. The CDR3 region has the DNA TGTGCTAGTGGTTTGGTACTAAGCGCCGAATGGTTCAACAATGAGCAGTTCTTC. Protein product: CASGLVLSAEWFNNEQFF.

The CDR3 region is CASSLILAVRESPLHF. In nucleotides, the CDR3 is TGTGCCAGCAGCTTAATTTTAGCCGTCCGAGAGTCACCCCTCCACTTT. The gene calls are TRBV7-2 and TRBJ1-6; D call uncertain. In germline, CDR1 is SGHTA, CDR2 FQGNSA. V lost 2 bases to trimming and J lost 10 bases, with 18 bases between them. The CDR3 runs to 16 residues. Using reference TRBV7-2 and TRBJ1-6 for the parts outside the CDR3, the full variable domain is GAGVSQSPSNKVTEKGKDVELRCDPISGHTALYWYRQSLGQGLEFLIYFQGNSAPDKSGLPSDRFSAERTGGSVSTLTIQRTQQEDSAVYLCASSLILAVRESPLHFGNGTRLTVT.